The rows below give T cell receptor beta chains drawn from one sample of a study of cytomegalovirus exposure and HLA in healthy donors. The assay was immunoSEQ multiplex PCR, and TCRdb's table has in-frame clones only and misses some. The table includes 120,000 or so clones, approximately 83% detected once. Specimen: PBMCs. The receptors stem from a woman in her forties in good health and CMV-seropositive. CDR3s include the opening cysteine and the closing phenylalanine or tryptophan. A D gene is named only where the DNA matches it firmly. Where a row states a size, it is once, few, many or the class of an expanded clone; other rows omit it.

J,D,size,V,length,CDR3,DNA
TRBJ2-5,-,-,TRBV9,16,CASSALRGGMGETQYF,TGTGCCAGCAGCGCCCTAAGAGGAGGAATGGGAGAGACCCAGTACTTC
TRBJ2-1,TRBD2,few,TRBV5-1,19,CASSLGRRGLAVDYNEQFF,TGCGCCAGCAGCTTGGGTCGTCGGGGACTAGCGGTAGACTACAATGAGCAGTTCTTC
TRBJ1-1,-,-,TRBV11-3,16,CASSIRYEARYAEAFF,TGTGCCAGCAGCATAAGGTATGAGGCGAGATACGCTGAAGCTTTCTTT
TRBJ2-3,TRBD1,-,TRBV5-1,17,CASSLEHRDREGDTQYF,TGCGCCAGCAGCTTGGAACACCGGGACAGGGAAGGAGATACGCAGTATTTT
TRBJ2-7,-,once,TRBV6-1,13,CASRGGLTYEQYF,TGTGCCAGCAGGGGGGGACTTACCTACGAGCAGTACTTC
TRBJ2-3,TRBD2,-,TRBV7-2,17,CASSRPPGSGISDTQYF,TGTGCCAGCAGCCGTCCGCCGGGAAGCGGGATATCAGATACGCAGTATTTT
TRBJ2-7,-,-,TRBV5-1,15,CASSYSSRLSYEQYF,TGCGCCAGCAGTTATTCTAGCAGACTATCCTACGAGCAGTACTTC
TRBJ2-1,-,-,TRBV7-3,15,CASSLGPTGYNEQFF,TGTGCCAGCAGCTTGGGACCAACAGGGTACAATGAGCAGTTCTTC
TRBJ2-1,TRBD1,-,TRBV6-5,14,CASFGDRGTNEQFF,TGTGCCAGTTTCGGCGACAGGGGCACCAATGAGCAGTTCTTC
TRBJ2-7,-,-,TRBV7-2,15,CASSLRDAASYEQYF,TGTGCCAGCAGCTTACGGGATGCAGCATCCTACGAGCAGTACTTC
TRBJ2-7,-,few,TRBV25-1,13,CASSPGPAGEQYF,TGTGCCAGCAGCCCAGGACCTGCGGGAGAGCAGTACTTC
TRBJ1-4,TRBD1,-,TRBV19,17,CASSIPDRVTTNEKLFF,TGTGCCAGTAGTATACCGGACAGGGTGACTACTAATGAAAAACTGTTTTTT
TRBJ2-1,TRBD2,-,TRBV6-5,14,CASTPAGGPNEQFF,TGTGCCAGCACCCCAGCGGGAGGGCCGAATGAGCAGTTCTTC
TRBJ2-3,TRBD2,-,TRBV9,16,CASSSLAGGPVYTQYF,TGTGCCAGCAGCTCCTTAGCGGGAGGCCCCGTTTATACGCAGTATTTT
TRBJ2-1,-,once,TRBV4-3,15,CASSQEGLSDNEQFF,TGCGCCAGCAGCCAGGAAGGATTAAGCGACAATGAGCAGTTCTTC
TRBJ2-2,TRBD2,-,TRBV9,17,CASSVEPSGRFTGELFF,TGTGCCAGCAGCGTAGAACCTAGCGGGAGGTTCACCGGGGAGCTGTTTTTT
TRBJ1-2,TRBD1,-,TRBV18,13,CASSLGTDYGYTF,TGTGCCAGCTCACTAGGGACAGATTATGGCTACACCTTC
TRBJ2-1,TRBD2,-,TRBV29-1,17,CSVEGPPGLAGYNEQFF,TGCAGCGTTGAAGGGCCCCCTGGACTAGCGGGTTACAATGAGCAGTTCTTC
TRBJ1-3,-,few,TRBV18,14,CASSPTETGNTIYF,TGTGCCAGCTCACCCACAGAGACTGGAAACACCATATATTTT
TRBJ2-1,-,-,TRBV6-5,10,CASGNNEQFF,TGTGCCAGCGGCAACAATGAGCAGTTCTTC
TRBJ2-1,TRBD2,once,TRBV19,16,CASTDEASGSFNEQFF,TGTGCCAGTACCGATGAGGCTAGCGGGAGTTTCAATGAGCAGTTCTTC
TRBJ2-5,TRBD2,-,TRBV5-5,16,CASSLLSVVGGETQYF,TGTGCCAGCAGCCTTTTAAGTGTGGTGGGGGGGGAGACCCAGTACTTC
TRBJ2-1,TRBD2,-,TRBV9,15,CASSTRGLADNEQFF,TGTGCCAGCAGCACCAGGGGACTAGCGGACAATGAGCAGTTCTTC
TRBJ2-2,-,-,TRBV5-1,16,CASSFPSVANTGELFF,TGCGCCAGCAGCTTTCCTAGCGTCGCGAACACCGGGGAGCTGTTTTTT
TRBJ2-7,-,-,TRBV5-8,17,CASSLSLLGEASYEQYF,TGTGCCAGCAGCTTGTCGTTATTGGGGGAGGCCTCCTACGAGCAGTACTTC
TRBJ2-7,TRBD1,-,TRBV6-5,14,CASSPGQSTDEQYF,TGTGCCAGCAGTCCGGGACAGTCCACCGACGAGCAGTACTTC
TRBJ2-7,-,-,TRBV10-3,14,CAIAPRGSSYEQYF,TGTGCCATCGCCCCCCGGGGGAGCTCCTACGAGCAGTACTTC
TRBJ1-2,TRBD1,-,TRBV5-6,14,CASSEQQGAYGYTF,TGTGCCAGCAGCGAGCAACAGGGGGCCTATGGCTACACCTTC
TRBJ1-2,-,-,TRBV5-5,14,CASSPMQVSYGYTF,TGTGCCAGCAGCCCAATGCAGGTATCCTATGGCTACACCTTC
TRBJ2-2,TRBD2,once,TRBV9,15,CASSGSGRAGGELFF,TGTGCCAGCAGTGGCAGCGGGAGGGCCGGCGGGGAGCTGTTTTTT
TRBJ2-7,-,once,TRBV5-1,16,CASSPPGSRETYEQYF,TGCGCCAGCAGCCCGCCCGGATCCAGGGAAACCTACGAGCAGTACTTC
TRBJ1-3,-,-,TRBV4-2,14,CASSSSLSGNTIYF,TGTGCCAGCAGCTCCTCTCTTTCTGGAAACACCATATATTTT
TRBJ1-1,-,-,TRBV10-3,15,CAISAKDTMNTEAFF,TGTGCCATCAGTGCAAAAGACACCATGAACACTGAAGCTTTCTTT
TRBJ2-2,TRBD2,-,TRBV7-8,16,CASTKTGLAYTGELFF,TGTGCCAGCACCAAAACGGGACTAGCGTACACCGGGGAGCTGTTTTTT
TRBJ2-7,TRBD2,-,TRBV28,16,CATTSGSSSSTYEQYF,TGTGCCACCACTAGCGGGAGTTCTTCCAGTACCTACGAGCAGTACTTC
TRBJ2-7,TRBD1,-,TRBV7-2,12,CASSLTGSRQYF,TGTGCCAGCAGCTTGACAGGGTCCCGACAGTACTTC
TRBJ2-2,TRBD1,-,TRBV5-8,17,CASSFRPGQGPTGELFF,TGTGCCAGCAGCTTCCGACCTGGACAGGGTCCCACCGGGGAGCTGTTTTTT
TRBJ1-2,TRBD1,few,TRBV5-3,16,CARSHPTGVENYGYTF,TGTGCCAGAAGCCACCCGACAGGGGTTGAGAACTATGGCTACACCTTC
TRBJ2-1,-,-,TRBV5-6,14,CASSLLSSYNEQFF,TGTGCCAGCAGCTTGCTGAGCTCCTACAATGAGCAGTTCTTC
TRBJ1-2,-,-,TRBV7-9,13,CASSLVQNYGYTF,TGTGCCAGCAGCTTAGTACAGAACTATGGCTACACCTTC
TRBJ2-7,TRBD2,-,TRBV29-1,14,CSVEWDYNSYEQYF,TGCAGCGTTGAATGGGACTACAACTCCTACGAGCAGTACTTC
TRBJ2-7,TRBD2,-,TRBV29-1,16,CSVTGLAGRISYEQYF,TGCAGCGTGACGGGACTAGCGGGACGAATCTCCTACGAGCAGTACTTC
TRBJ2-1,-,-,TRBV5-4,15,CASSLSRPSYNEQFF,TGTGCCAGCAGCTTGTCGCGGCCCTCCTACAATGAGCAGTTCTTC
TRBJ2-3,TRBD2,-,TRBV7-9,14,CASRSGSFPDTQYF,TGTGCCAGCAGGAGCGGGAGTTTCCCAGATACGCAGTATTTT
TRBJ2-7,-,-,TRBV7-3,14,CASSLTANSYEQYF,TGTGCCAGCAGCTTAACGGCCAACTCCTACGAGCAGTACTTC
TRBJ2-1,-,-,TRBV6-1,15,CASSEEYSSYNEQFF,TGTGCCAGCAGTGAGGAGTACTCCTCCTACAATGAGCAGTTCTTC
TRBJ1-1,-,-,TRBV6-5,14,CASSYRRGGTEAFF,TGTGCCAGCAGTTACAGGCGGGGGGGGACTGAAGCTTTCTTT
TRBJ2-7,-,-,TRBV4-2,12,CASSQDPSEQYF,TGTGCCAGCAGCCAAGATCCTTCCGAGCAGTACTTC
TRBJ1-2,-,-,TRBV6-6,15,CASSYSRQVSAGYTF,TGTGCCAGCAGTTACTCGAGACAGGTCTCCGCGGGCTACACCTTC
TRBJ1-3,-,-,TRBV29-1,11,CSVVNGNTIYF,TGCAGCGTTGTAAATGGAAACACCATATATTTT
TRBJ1-3,TRBD1,-,TRBV5-6,16,CASSSPDRGTGNTIYF,TGTGCCAGCAGCTCCCCTGACAGGGGTACCGGAAACACCATATATTTT
TRBJ1-2,-,-,TRBV7-2,17,CASSVIGTPRINYGYTF,TGTGCCAGCAGCGTTATCGGGACTCCTAGGATTAACTATGGCTACACCTTC
TRBJ1-4,-,-,TRBV30,16,CAWSTGQQATNEKLFF,TGTGCCTGGAGTACTGGACAGCAAGCAACTAATGAAAAACTGTTTTTT
TRBJ1-1,-,-,TRBV10-3,13,CAKKTVYDTEAFF,TGTGCCAAGAAGACAGTATATGACACTGAAGCTTTCTTT